Listed here are 5 T cell receptor beta chains from one sample, sequenced in a study of OX40 agonist ivuxolimab in advanced cancers. The data were produced by immunoSEQ multiplex PCR, yet TCRdb's version contains in-frame clones alone and is incomplete. Among 30,000 to 45,000 clones, 80% were seen once, and the ten largest hold more than 9%. The sample here was CD4+ or CD8+ T cells sorted from blood, taken in a trial of the OX40 agonist ivuxolimab. These receptors originate from an adult with an advanced solid tumor such as melanoma, head and neck, liver or kidney cancer.

The rearrangement uses TRBV7-9 and TRBJ2-7; 14 nucleotides match TRBD2. V lost 4 bases, J lost 4 bases, and 9 bases stayed unmatched. This CDR3 is 17 amino acids long. Germline lookup yields CDR1 SEHNR and CDR2 FQNEAQ (reference sequence). The CDR3 spells CASSSNPGLAGVYEQYF. The DNA of the CDR3 is TGTGCCAGCAGCTCGAACCCGGGACTAGCGGGAGTTTACGAGCAGTACTTC.

The chain couples TRBV18 to TRBJ1-2; unclear D gene. CDR1 KGHSH and CDR2 LQKENI come from the germline V gene. The V end was cut by 1 base, the J end by 8 bases, with 8 bases between. This CDR3 is 12 amino acids long. CDR3 DNA sequence: TGTGCCAGCTCACCACAGGGAGGAGGCTACACCTTC. Its translation: CASSPQGGGYTF.

The rearrangement uses TRBV7-9 and TRBJ2-2; weak D call: TRBD2 (7 bases). Germline assignment: CDR1 SEHNR and CDR2 FQNEAQ (reference sequence). This CDR3 comprises 18 residues. Trimming left V 4 bases short and J 3 bases short, with 21 bases between. CDR3 sequence reads: CASSYLRGGPLDTGELFF. The CDR3 DNA reads TGTGCCAGCAGCTATCTTAGGGGGGGCCCCCTCGACACCGGGGAGCTGTTTTTT.

J is TRBJ2-3 and V is TRBV15; D might be TRBD2 (5 bases). V lost 8 bases and J 3 bases, leaving 15 bases between the germline ends. CDR3 length equals 14 residues. The germline CDR1 and CDR2 sequences are LNHNV and YYDKDF (reference sequence). CDR3 nucleotide sequence: TGTGCCACCGAAAGGACTTCCGGGACAGATACGCAGTATTTT. This gives the protein CATERTSGTDTQYF.

The table lists this clone with a few counts. The CDR3 nucleotides read TGTGCCAGCAGCTTAACTAGAGGCACAGATACGCAGTATTTT. This gives the protein CASSLTRGTDTQYF. The rearrangement uses TRBV7-2 and TRBJ2-3; TRBD2 is a possible D gene (5 bases). CDR1 and CDR2 (germline): SGHTA, FQGNSA. Trimming took off 2 bases at V and 1 base at J, with 7 bases between the two ends. This CDR3 spans 14 amino acids.